Here is one T cell receptor beta chain with its context. Antigen: not known. Repertoires were generated with immunoSEQ multiplex PCR, while TCRdb's copy carries only in-frame clones and drops some. The sample lists around 1.1 million clones; approximately 75% were seen once. The data are from a study of shared clonotypes between healthy human individuals. Notes on the study in general: Investigators expected sequencing depth to affect clonotype sharing among donors. Non-shared clonotypes had lower generation probabilities than those shared by all four donors.

Sequences were obtained from memory CD4+ T cells from PBMCs. Sample subset: CD45RA-negative fraction. The TCR was taken from a man younger than 35 in good health. Some clones in this sample may be carry-over from other donors' samples.

The CDR3 sequence is CASSWGVNEKLFF. CDR3 in DNA: TGTGCCAGTAGTTGGGGGGTAAACGAAAAACTGTTTTTT. V and J are TRBV19 and TRBJ1-4, with TRBD1 as a possible D gene (5 bases). CDR3 length: 13 amino acids. V was shortened by 5 bases and J by 8 bases, with 12 bases between the two germline ends. Germline lookup yields CDR1 LNHDA and CDR2 SQIVND (reference sequence).